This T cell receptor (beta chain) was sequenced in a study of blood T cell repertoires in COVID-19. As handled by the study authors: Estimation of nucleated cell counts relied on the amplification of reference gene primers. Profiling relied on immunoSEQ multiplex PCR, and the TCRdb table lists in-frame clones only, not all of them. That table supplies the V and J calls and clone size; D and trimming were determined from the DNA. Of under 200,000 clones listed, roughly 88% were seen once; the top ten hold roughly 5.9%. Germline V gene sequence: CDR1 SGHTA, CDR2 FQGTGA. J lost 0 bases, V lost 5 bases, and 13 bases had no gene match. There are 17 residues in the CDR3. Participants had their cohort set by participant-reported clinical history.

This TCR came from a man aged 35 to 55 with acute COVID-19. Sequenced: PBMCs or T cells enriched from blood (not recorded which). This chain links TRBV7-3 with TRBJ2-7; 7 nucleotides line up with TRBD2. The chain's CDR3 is CASSRLGAGDSSYEQYF. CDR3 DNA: TGTGCCAGCAGCCGCCTCGGGGCGGGGGATAGCTCCTACGAGCAGTACTTC.